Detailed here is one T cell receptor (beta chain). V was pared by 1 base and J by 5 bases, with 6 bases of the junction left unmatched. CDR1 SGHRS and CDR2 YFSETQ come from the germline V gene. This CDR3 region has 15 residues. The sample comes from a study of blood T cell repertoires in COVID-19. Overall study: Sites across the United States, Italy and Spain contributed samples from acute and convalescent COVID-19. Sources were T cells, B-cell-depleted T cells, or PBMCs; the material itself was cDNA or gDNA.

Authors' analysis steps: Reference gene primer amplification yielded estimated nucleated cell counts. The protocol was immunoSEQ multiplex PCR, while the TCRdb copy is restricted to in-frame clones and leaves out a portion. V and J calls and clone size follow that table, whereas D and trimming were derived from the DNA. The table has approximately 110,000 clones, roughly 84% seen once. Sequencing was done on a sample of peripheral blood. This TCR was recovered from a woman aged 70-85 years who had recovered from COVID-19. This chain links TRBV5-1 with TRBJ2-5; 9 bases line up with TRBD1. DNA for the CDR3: TGCGCCAGCAGCTTGTTGGGGACAGGGTCGGAGACCCAGTACTTC. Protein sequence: CASSLLGTGSETQYF.